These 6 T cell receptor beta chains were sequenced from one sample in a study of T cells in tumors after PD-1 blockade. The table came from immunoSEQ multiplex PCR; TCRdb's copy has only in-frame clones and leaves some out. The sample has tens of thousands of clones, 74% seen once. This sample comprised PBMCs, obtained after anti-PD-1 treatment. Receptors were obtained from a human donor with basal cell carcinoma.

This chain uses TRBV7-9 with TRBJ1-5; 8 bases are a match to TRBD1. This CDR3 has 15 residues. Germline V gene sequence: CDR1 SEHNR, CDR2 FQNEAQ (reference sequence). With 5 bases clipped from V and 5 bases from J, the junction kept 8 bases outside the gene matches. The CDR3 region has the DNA TGTGCCAGCAGCCAAGAGGACAGGGTCGATCAGCCCCAGCATTTT. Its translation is CASSQEDRVDQPQHF.

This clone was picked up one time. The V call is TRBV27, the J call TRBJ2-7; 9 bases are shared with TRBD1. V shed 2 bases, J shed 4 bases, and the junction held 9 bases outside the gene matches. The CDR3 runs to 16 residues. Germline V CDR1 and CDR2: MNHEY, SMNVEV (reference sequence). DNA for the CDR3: TGTGCCAGCAGTTTACCATCCGGGACAGGGCAGTACGAGCAGTACTTC. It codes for CASSLPSGTGQYEQYF.

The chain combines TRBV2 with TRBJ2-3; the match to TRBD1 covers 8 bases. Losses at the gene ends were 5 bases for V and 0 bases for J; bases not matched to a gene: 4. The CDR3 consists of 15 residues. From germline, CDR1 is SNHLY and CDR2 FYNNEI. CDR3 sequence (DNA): TGTGCCAGCAGTAGACAGGGGTCTAGCACAGATACGCAGTATTTT. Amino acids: CASSRQGSSTDTQYF.

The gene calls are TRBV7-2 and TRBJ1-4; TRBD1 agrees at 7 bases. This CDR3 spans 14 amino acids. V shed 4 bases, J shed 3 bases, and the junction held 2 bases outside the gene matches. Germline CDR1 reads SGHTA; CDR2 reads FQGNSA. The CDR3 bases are TGTGCCAGCAGCTCAGGGGGTGCTAATGAAAAACTGTTTTTT. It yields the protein CASSSGGANEKLFF.

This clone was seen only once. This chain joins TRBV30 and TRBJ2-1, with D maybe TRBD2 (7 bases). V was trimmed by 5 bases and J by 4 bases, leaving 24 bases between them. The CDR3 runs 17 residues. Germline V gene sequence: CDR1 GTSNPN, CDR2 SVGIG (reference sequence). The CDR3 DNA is TGTGCCTGGGCTAACGTTCGGGGGGCCGAATTTTACAATGAGCAGTTCTTC. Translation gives CAWANVRGAEFYNEQFF.

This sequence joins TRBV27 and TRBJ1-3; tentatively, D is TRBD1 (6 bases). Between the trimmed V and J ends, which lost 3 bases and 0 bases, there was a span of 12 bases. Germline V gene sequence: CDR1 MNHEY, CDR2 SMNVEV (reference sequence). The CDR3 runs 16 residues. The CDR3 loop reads CASSFQGGTSGNTIYF. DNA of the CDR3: TGTGCCAGCAGTTTTCAAGGGGGAACCTCTGGAAACACCATATATTTT.